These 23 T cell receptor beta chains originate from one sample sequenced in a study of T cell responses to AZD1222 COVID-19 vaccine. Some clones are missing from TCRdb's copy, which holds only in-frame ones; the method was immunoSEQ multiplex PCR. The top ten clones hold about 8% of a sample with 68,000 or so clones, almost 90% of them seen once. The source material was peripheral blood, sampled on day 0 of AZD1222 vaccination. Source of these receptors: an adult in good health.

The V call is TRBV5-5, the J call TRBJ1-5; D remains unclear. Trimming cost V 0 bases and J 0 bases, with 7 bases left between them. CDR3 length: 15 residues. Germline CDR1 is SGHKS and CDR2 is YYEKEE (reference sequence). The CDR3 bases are TGTGCCAGCAGCTTGGCAGGTTATAGCAATCAGCCCCAGCATTTT. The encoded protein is CASSLAGYSNQPQHF. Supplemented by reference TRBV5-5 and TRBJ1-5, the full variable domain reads DAGVTQSPTHLIKTRGQQVTLRCSPISGHKSVSWYQQVLGQGPQFIFQYYEKEERGRGNFPDRFSARQFPNYSSELNVNALLLGDSALYLCASSLAGYSNQPQHFGDGTRLSIL.

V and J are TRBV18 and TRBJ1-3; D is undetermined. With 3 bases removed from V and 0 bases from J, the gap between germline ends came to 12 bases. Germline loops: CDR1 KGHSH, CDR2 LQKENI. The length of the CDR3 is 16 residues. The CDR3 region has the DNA TGTGCCAGCTCACCGCGCAGGCCGACCTCTGGAAACACCATATATTTT. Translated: CASSPRRPTSGNTIYF.

CDR3 sequence reads: CASSNERLALNTGELFF. CDR3 DNA sequence: TGTGCCAGCAGCAACGAACGACTAGCGCTGAACACCGGGGAGCTGTTTTTT. The chain recombines TRBV7-9 with TRBJ2-2; 8 bases align to TRBD2. This CDR3 has 17 amino acids. Germline-derived CDR1 and CDR2 are SEHNR and FQNEAQ (reference sequence). The ends lost 5 bases at V and 1 base at J; junction bases unmatched: 9.

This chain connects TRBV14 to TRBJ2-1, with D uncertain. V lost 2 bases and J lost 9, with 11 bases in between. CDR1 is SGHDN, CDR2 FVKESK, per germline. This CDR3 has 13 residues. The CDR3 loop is CASSQNSAGEQFF. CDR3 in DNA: TGTGCCAGCAGCCAAAACAGTGCCGGTGAGCAGTTCTTC. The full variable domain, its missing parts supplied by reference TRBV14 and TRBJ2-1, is EAGVTQFPSHSVIEKGQTVTLRCDPISGHDNLYWYRRVMGKEIKFLLHFVKESKQDESGMPNNRFLAERTGGTYSTLKVQPAELEDSGVYFCASSQNSAGEQFFGPGTRLTVL.

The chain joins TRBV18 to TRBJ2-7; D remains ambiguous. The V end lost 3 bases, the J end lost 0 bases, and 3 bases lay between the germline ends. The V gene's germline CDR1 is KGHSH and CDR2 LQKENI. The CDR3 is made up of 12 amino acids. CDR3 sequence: CASSPYSYEQYF. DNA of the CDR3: TGTGCCAGCTCACCTTACTCCTACGAGCAGTACTTC.

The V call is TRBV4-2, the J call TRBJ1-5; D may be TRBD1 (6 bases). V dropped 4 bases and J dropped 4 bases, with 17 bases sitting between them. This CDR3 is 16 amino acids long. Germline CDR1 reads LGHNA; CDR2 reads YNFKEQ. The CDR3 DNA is TGTGCCAGCAGCCCCACATCCGGGACAAGAAATCAGCCCCAGCATTTT. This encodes CASSPTSGTRNQPQHF.

CDR3 region: CASSLGAAPHEQFF. The DNA of the CDR3 is TGTGCCAGCAGCTTGGGGGCGGCCCCCCATGAGCAGTTCTTC. The chain couples TRBV5-4 to TRBJ2-1; D unclear. CDR1 is SGHNT, CDR2 YYREEE, per germline (reference sequence). V was clipped by 0 bases and J by 8 bases, with 12 bases between them. The CDR3 totals 14 residues.

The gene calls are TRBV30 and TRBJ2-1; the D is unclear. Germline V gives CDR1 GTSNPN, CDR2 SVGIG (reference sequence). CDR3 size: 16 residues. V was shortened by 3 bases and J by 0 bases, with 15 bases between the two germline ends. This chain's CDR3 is CAWRDNQRSSYNEQFF. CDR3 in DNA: TGTGCCTGGAGAGATAACCAACGGAGCTCCTACAATGAGCAGTTCTTC.

The CDR3 here is CASSYTASPYSNQPQHF. Here the CDR3 DNA reads TGTGCCAGCAGTTACACCGCCAGTCCATATAGCAATCAGCCCCAGCATTTT. The rearrangement uses TRBV6-2 or TRBV6-3 and TRBJ1-5, with D unresolved. Trimming took off 2 bases at V and 0 bases at J, with 14 bases between the two ends. The germline gives CDR1 MNHEY, CDR2 SVGEGT. CDR3 length equals 17 residues.

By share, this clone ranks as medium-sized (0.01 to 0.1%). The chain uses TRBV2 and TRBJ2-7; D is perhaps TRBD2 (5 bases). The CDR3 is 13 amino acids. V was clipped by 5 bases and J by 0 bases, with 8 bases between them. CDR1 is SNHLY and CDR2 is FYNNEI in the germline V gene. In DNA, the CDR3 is TGTGCCAGCAGTCGGAGGAGCTCCTACGAGCAGTACTTC. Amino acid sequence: CASSRRSSYEQYF.

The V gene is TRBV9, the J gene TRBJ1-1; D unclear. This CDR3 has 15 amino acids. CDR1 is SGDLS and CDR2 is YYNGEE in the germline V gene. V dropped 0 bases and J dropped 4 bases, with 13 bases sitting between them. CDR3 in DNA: TGTGCCAGCAGCGTAGCTGTACAGCCGACCACTGAAGCTTTCTTT. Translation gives CASSVAVQPTTEAFF.

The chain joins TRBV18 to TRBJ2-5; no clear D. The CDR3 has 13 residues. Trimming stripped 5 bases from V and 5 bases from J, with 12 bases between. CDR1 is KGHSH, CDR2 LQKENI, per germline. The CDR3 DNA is TGTGCCAGCTCATCTCCAGTACAGGAGACCCAGTACTTC. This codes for CASSSPVQETQYF. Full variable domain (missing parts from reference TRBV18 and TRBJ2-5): NAGVMQNPRHLVRRRGQEARLRCSPMKGHSHVYWYRQLPEEGLKFMVYLQKENIIDESGMPKERFSAEFPKEGPSILRIQQVVRGDSAAYFCASSSPVQETQYFGPGTRLLVL.

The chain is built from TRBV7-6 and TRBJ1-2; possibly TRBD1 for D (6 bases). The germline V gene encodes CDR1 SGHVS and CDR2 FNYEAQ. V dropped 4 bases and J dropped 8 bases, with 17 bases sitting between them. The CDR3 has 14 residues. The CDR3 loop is CASSSLTGKRGYTF. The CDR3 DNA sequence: TGTGCCAGCAGCTCGTTAACAGGGAAGAGGGGCTACACCTTC. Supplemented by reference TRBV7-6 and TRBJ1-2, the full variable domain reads GAGVSQSPRYKVTKRGQDVALRCDPISGHVSLYWYRQALGQGPEFLTYFNYEAQQDKSGLPNDRFSAERPEGSISTLTIQRTEQRDSAMYRCASSSLTGKRGYTFGSGTRLTVV.

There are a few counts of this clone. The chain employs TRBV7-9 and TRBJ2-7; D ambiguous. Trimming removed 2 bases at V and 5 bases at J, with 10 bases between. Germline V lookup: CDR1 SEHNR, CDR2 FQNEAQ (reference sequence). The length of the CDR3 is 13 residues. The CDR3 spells CASSLLEVHEQYF. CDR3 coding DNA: TGTGCCAGCAGCTTATTAGAGGTCCACGAGCAGTACTTC.

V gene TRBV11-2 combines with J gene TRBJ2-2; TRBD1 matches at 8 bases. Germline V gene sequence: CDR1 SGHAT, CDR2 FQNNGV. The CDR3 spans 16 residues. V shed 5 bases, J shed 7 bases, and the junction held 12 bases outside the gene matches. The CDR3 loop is CASSPGQGPWGGELFF. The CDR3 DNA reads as TGTGCCAGCAGCCCCGGACAGGGTCCATGGGGCGGGGAGCTGTTTTTT.

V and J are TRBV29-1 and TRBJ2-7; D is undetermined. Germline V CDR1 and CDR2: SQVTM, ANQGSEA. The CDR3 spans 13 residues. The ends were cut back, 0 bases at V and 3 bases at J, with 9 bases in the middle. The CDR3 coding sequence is TGCAGCGTTGAAGATTATGGGAACTACGAGCAGTACTTC. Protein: CSVEDYGNYEQYF.

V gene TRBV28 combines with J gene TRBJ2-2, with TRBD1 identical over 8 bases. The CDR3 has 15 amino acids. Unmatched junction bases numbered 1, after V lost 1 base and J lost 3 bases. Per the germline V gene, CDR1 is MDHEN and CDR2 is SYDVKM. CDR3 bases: TGTGCCAGCAGTTTATCGGACAGGGACACCGGGGAGCTGTTTTTT. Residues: CASSLSDRDTGELFF.

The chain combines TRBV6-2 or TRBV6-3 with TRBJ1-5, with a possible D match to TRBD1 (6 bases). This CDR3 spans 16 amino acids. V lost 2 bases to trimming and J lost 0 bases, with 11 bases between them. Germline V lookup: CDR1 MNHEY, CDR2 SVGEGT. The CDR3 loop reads CASSYRWGHSNQPQHF. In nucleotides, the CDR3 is TGTGCCAGCAGTTACCGTTGGGGACATAGCAATCAGCCCCAGCATTTT.

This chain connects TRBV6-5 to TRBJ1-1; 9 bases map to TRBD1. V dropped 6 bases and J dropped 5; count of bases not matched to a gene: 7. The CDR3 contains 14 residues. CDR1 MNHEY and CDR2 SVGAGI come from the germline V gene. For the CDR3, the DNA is TGTGCCAGCAGCCCGACAGGGGGTACTACTGAAGCTTTCTTT. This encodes CASSPTGGTTEAFF.

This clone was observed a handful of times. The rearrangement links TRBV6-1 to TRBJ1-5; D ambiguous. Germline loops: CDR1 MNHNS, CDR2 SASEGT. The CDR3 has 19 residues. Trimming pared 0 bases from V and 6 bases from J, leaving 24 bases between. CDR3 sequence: CASSEALQTTYGSGQPQHF. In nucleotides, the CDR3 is TGTGCCAGCAGTGAAGCGCTTCAGACAACATATGGGTCGGGTCAGCCCCAGCATTTT.

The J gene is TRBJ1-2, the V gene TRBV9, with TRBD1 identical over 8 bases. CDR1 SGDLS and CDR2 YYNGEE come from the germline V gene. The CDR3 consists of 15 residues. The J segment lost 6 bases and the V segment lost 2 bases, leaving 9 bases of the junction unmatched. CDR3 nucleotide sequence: TGTGCCAGCAGCGTTGGACAGGGTTACTCCCATGGCTACACCTTC. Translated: CASSVGQGYSHGYTF.

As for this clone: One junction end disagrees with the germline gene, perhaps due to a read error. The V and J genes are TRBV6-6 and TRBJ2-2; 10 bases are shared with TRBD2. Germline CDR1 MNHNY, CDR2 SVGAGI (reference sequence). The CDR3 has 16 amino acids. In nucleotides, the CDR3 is TGTGCCAGCAGCTCTGCGGGACTAGCGAAGACCGGGGAGCTGTTTTTT. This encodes CASSSAGLAKTGELFF.

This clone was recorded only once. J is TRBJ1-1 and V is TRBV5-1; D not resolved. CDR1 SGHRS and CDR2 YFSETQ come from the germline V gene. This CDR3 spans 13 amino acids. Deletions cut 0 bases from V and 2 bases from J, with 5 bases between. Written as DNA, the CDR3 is TGCGCCAGCAGCTTGGCACCAAACACTGAAGCTTTCTTT. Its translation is CASSLAPNTEAFF.